This T cell receptor beta chain emerged from a study of cytomegalovirus exposure and HLA in healthy donors. Study results and limitations: A few CMV-associated chains proved CMV antigen-specific in vitro.

On this clone: Its specificity is unknown.

A multiplex PCR was run with 60 Vbeta primers and 13 Jbeta primers. Measured with immunoSEQ multiplex PCR; TCRdb has only the in-frame clones, and not every one. The sample records 160,000 or so clones, 65% to 85% being singletons. This CDR3 contains 13 residues. The V segment lost 6 bases and the J segment 4 bases; nucleotides outside the gene matches: 8. Germline V CDR1 and CDR2: SQVTM, ANQGSEA. Source material: PBMCs. This TCR was recovered from a male donor in good health and CMV-seropositive. The genes are TRBV29-1 and TRBJ1-1; 7 positions agree with TRBD1. The CDR3 sequence is CSVDYRGGTEAFF. The CDR3 DNA reads as TGCAGCGTGGACTACAGGGGAGGCACTGAAGCTTTCTTT.